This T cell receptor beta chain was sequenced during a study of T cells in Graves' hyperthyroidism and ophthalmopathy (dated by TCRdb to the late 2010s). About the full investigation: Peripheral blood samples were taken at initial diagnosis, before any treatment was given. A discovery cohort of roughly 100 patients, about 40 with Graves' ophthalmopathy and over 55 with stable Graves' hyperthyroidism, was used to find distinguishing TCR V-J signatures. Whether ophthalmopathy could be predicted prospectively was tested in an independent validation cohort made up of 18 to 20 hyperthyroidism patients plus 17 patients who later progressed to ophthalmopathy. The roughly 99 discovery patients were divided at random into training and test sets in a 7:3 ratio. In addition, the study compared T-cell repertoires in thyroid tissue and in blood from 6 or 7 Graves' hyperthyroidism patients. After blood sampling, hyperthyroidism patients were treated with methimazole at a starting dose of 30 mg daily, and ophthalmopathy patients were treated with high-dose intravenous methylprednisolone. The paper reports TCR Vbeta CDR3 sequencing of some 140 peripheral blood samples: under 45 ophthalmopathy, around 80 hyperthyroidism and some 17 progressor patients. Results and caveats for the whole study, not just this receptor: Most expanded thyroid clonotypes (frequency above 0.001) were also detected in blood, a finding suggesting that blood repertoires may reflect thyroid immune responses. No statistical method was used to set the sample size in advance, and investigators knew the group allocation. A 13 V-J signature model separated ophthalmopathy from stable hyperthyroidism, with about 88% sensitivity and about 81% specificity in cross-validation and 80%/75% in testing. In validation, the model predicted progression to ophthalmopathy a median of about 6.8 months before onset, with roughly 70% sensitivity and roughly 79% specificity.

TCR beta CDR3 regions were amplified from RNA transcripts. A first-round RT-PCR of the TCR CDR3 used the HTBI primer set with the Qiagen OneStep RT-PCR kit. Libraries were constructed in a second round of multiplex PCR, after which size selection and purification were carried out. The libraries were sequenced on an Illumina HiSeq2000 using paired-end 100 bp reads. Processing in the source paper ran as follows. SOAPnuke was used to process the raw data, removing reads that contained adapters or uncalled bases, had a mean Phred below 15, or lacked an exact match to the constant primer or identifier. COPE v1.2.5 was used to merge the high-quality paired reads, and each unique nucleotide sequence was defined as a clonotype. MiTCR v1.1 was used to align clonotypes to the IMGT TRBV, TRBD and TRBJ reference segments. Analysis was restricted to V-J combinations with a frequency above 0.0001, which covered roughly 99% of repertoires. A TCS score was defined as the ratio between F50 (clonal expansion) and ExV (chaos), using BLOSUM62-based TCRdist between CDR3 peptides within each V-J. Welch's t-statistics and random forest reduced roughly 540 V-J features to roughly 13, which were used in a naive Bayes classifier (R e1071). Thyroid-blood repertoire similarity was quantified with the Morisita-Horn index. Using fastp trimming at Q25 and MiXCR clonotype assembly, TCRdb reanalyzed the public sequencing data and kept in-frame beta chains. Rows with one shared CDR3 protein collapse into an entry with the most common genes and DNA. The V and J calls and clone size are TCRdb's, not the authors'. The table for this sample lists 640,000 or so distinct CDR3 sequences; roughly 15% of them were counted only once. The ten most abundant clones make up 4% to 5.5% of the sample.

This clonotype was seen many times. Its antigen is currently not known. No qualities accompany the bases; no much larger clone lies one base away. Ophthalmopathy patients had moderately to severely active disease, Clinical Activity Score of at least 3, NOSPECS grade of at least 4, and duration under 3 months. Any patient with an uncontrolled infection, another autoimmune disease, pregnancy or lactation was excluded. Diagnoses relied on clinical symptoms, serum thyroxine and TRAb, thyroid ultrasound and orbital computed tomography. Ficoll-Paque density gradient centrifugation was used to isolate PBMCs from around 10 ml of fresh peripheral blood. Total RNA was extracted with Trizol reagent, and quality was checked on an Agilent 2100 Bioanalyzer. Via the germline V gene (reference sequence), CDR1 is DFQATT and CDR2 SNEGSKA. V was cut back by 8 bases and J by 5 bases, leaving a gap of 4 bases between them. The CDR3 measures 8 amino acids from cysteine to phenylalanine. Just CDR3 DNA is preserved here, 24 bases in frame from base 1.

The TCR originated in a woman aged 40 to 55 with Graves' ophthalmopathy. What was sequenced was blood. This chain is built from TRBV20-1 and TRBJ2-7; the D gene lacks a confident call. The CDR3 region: CSTDEQYF. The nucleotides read TGCAGTACGGACGAGCAGTACTTC.